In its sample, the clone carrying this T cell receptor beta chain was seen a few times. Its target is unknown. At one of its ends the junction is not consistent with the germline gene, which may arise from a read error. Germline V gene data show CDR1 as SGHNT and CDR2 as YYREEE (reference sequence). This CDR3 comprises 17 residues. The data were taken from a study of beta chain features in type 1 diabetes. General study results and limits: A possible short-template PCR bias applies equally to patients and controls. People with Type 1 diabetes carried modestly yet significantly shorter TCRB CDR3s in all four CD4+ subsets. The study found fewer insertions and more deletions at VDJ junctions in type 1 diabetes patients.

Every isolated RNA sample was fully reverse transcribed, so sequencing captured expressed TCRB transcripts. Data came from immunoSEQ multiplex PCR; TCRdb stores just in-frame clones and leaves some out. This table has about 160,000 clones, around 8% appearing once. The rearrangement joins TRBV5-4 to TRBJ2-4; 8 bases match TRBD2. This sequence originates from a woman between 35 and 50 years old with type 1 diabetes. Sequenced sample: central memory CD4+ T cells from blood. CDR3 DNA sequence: TGCGCCAGCAGCCAAGATCCCCCCGGGGGGGGAGAAAACATTCAGTACTTC. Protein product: CASSQDPPGGGENIQYF.